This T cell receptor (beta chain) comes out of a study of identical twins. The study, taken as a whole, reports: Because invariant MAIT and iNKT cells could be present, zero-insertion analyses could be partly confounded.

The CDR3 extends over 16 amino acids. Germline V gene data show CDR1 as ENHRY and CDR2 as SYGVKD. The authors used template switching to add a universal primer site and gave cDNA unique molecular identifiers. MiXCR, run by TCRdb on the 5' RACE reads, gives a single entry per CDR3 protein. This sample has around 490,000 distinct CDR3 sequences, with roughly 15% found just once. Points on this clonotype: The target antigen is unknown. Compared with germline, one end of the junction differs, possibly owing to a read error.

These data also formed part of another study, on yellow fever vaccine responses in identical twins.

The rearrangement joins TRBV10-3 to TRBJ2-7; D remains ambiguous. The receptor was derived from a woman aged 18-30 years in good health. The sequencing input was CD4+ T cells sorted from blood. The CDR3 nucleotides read TGTGCCAGCAGTCAAACTCAGGAATCCTTTTCCTACGAGCAGTACTTC. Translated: CASSQTQESFSYEQYF.